A single sample is the source of the 3 T cell receptor beta chains below, sequenced in a study of blood T cell repertoires in COVID-19. This table comes from immunoSEQ multiplex PCR, and its TCRdb copy is limited to in-frame clones, with some not included. Seen here are roughly 200,000 clones, around 88% observed once, and the top ten hold approximately 9%. Sequencing was done on a sample of peripheral blood. The receptors here all came from a man aged 35-49 years with active or convalescent COVID-19.

This rearrangement joins TRBV4-1 to TRBJ2-1; D is ambiguous. Germline CDR1 MGHRA, CDR2 YSYEKL. The CDR3 has 16 residues. Trimming stripped 0 bases from V and 0 bases from J, with 9 bases between. The CDR3 loop is CASSQDTRSSYNEQFF. The CDR3 nucleotides read TGCGCCAGCAGCCAAGATACAAGGAGCTCCTACAATGAGCAGTTCTTC.

This chain joins TRBV24-1 and TRBJ1-1; D not resolved. In germline, CDR1 is KGHDR, CDR2 SFDVKD. The V and J ends lost 10 bases and 0 bases respectively, with 11 bases between them. There are 13 residues in the CDR3. The CDR3 coding sequence is TGTGCCACTAGACAACGTTTGAACACTGAAGCTTTCTTT. It codes for CATRQRLNTEAFF.

The V and J genes are TRBV29-1 and TRBJ1-4; TRBD1 aligns across 9 bases. V lost 7 bases to trimming and J lost 5 bases; unmatched junction nucleotides: 17. Germline V gene sequence: CDR1 SQVTM, CDR2 ANQGSEA. CDR3 length: 17 residues. CDR3: CSAAGTGTDLLNEKLFF. In DNA, the CDR3 is TGCAGCGCTGCCGGGACAGGGACTGACCTCCTGAATGAAAAACTGTTTTTT. The entire variable domain, with the rest obtained from reference TRBV29-1 and TRBJ1-4, is as follows: SAVISQKPSRDICQRGTSLTIQCQVDSQVTMMFWYRQQPGQSLTLIATANQGSEATYESGFVIDKFPISRPNLTFSTLTVSNMSPEDSSIYLCSAAGTGTDLLNEKLFFGSGTQLSVL.